This T cell receptor (beta chain) was captured in a study of shared clonotypes between healthy human individuals. Only in-frame clones appear in the TCRdb table, and some are missing; sequencing was by immunoSEQ multiplex PCR. The sample lists about 2.3 million clones; over 85% were seen once. Per the germline V gene, CDR1 is ENHRY and CDR2 is SYGVKD. V lost 5 bases and J lost 0; bases outside the gene matches: 11. The CDR3 spans 17 residues. Caucasian adults living in Nashville, Tennessee, provided all samples. The sequencing input was naive CD4+ T cells from PBMCs. Subset denoted: CD45RA+ positively selected. J is TRBJ2-7 and V is TRBV10-3; TRBD2 matches at 9 bases. The receptor was derived from a man aged 18 to 30 in good health. Some clones in this sample may be carry-over from other donors' samples. The CDR3 protein is CAISIYRGRVSSYEQYF. The CDR3 coding sequence is TGTGCCATCAGTATCTATCGCGGGAGGGTGAGCTCCTACGAGCAGTACTTC.